The 8 T cell receptor beta chains reported below all come from one sample, sequenced in a study of T cells in narcolepsy. Produced via immunoSEQ multiplex PCR; TCRdb's table is partial and in-frame only. This table has some 13,000 clones, around nine tenths appearing once. The specimen sequenced was CD45RA- memory CD4+ T cells from PBMCs. The origin of the receptors is a human donor with narcolepsy.

V usage is TRBV7-8 and J usage is TRBJ1-2; 7 nucleotides agree with TRBD1. The CDR3 runs to 16 residues. Germline V gene lookup returns CDR1 SGHVS and CDR2 FQNEAQ. Trimming took 4 bases from V and 8 from J; bases not matched to a gene: 16. For the CDR3, the DNA is TGTGCCAGCAGCTGGGACGGACCAGGGACAGTCCACGGCTACACCTTC. Amino acids: CASSWDGPGTVHGYTF.

This clone appeared once. The chain links TRBV7-9 to TRBJ2-7, with 10 bases aligning to TRBD2. V shed 5 bases and J 0 bases; nucleotides not matched to a gene: 7. Germline values: CDR1 SEHNR, CDR2 FQNEAQ (reference sequence). The length of the CDR3 is 16 residues. The CDR3 protein is CASSQPPSGSSYEQYF. The CDR3 coding sequence is TGTGCCAGCAGCCAACCACCTAGCGGGAGCTCCTACGAGCAGTACTTC.

J is TRBJ2-3 and V is TRBV9, with 7 positions matching TRBD2. CDR1 is SGDLS and CDR2 is YYNGEE in the germline V gene. The CDR3 has 15 residues. J lost 2 bases, V lost 3 bases, and 6 bases had no gene match. In DNA form, the CDR3 reads TGTGCCAGCAGCGCATCCGGGGACTACACAGATACGCAGTATTTT. Its protein product is CASSASGDYTDTQYF.

This chain uses TRBV27 with TRBJ2-5, with a tentative D call TRBD2 (6 bases). Germline lookup yields CDR1 MNHEY and CDR2 SMNVEV (reference sequence). This CDR3 has 15 amino acids. The V and J ends lost 5 bases and 3 bases respectively, with 16 bases between them. The DNA for the CDR3 is TGTGCCAGCAGTCAGCCGGGAGAGGACGAAGAGACCCAGTACTTC. Its protein product is CASSQPGEDEETQYF.

The CDR3 region has the DNA TGTGCCAGCAGTGAGGAGTGGGTTAGCGGGAGAGCTGAGCAGTTCTTC. Its protein is CASSEEWVSGRAEQFF. The chain uses TRBV2 and TRBJ2-1, with 9 positions matching TRBD2. Trimming at V came to 3 bases and at J to 9 bases, leaving 12 bases not matched to a gene. There are 16 residues in the CDR3. Germline-derived CDR1 and CDR2 are SNHLY and FYNNEI. Drawing the rest from reference TRBV2 and TRBJ2-1, the complete variable domain is EPEVTQTPSHQVTQMGQEVILRCVPISNHLYFYWYRQILGQKVEFLVSFYNNEISEKSEIFDDQFSVERPDGSNFTLKIRSTKLEDSAMYFCASSEEWVSGRAEQFFGPGTRLTVL.

The V and J genes are TRBV7-3 and TRBJ2-1, with D possibly being TRBD1 (6 bases). Trimming shortened V by 5 bases and J by 9 bases, and 20 bases separated the two germline ends. Germline-derived CDR1 and CDR2 are SGHTA and FQGTGA. This CDR3 is 15 amino acids long. CDR3 sequence: CASSLPETGISEQFF. CDR3 bases: TGTGCCAGCAGCCTACCAGAGACAGGCATCAGTGAGCAGTTCTTC.

This chain links TRBV10-1 with TRBJ2-2; the match to TRBD1 covers 8 bases. The CDR3 totals 16 residues. With 9 bases clipped from V and 2 bases from J, the junction kept 11 bases outside the gene matches. In germline, CDR1 is WNHNN, CDR2 SYGVQD (reference sequence). The CDR3 reads CARNQTGGINTGELFF. The CDR3 DNA follows: TGCGCCAGAAACCAAACAGGGGGGATAAACACCGGGGAGCTGTTTTTT.

The chain recombines TRBV5-1 with TRBJ2-7; D gene ambiguous. From germline, CDR1 is SGHRS and CDR2 YFSETQ. This CDR3 has 13 residues. V was pared by 0 bases and J by 3 bases, with 7 bases between. CDR3 residues: CASSLVGGYEQYF. The CDR3 DNA sequence: TGCGCCAGCAGCTTGGTAGGCGGCTACGAGCAGTACTTC.